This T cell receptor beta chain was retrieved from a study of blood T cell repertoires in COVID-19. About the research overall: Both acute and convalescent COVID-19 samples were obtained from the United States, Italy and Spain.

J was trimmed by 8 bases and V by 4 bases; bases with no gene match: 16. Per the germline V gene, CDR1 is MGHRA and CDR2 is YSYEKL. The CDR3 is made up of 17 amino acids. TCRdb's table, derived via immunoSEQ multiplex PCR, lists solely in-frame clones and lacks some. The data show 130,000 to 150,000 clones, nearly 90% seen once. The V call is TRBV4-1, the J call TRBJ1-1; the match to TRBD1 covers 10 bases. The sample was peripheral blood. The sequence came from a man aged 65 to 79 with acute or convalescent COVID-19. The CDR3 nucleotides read TGCGCCAGCAGCCGTGGGACAGGGGTTATTACACTGATAGAAGCTTTCTTT. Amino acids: CASSRGTGVITLIEAFF.